Listed below are T cell receptor beta chains from one sample, sequenced in a study of cytomegalovirus exposure and HLA in healthy donors. Assay used: immunoSEQ multiplex PCR; TCRdb lists only in-frame clones, some missing. In the table there are 90,000 to 140,000 clones, 75% to 85% of which are singletons. Material: PBMCs. The source is a man younger than 40 in good health and CMV-seronegative. The CDR3 runs from the conserved cysteine through the conserved F or W. D genes are given only for firm matches. The size entry is marked missing in some rows and otherwise reads once, few, many or a size class.

D gene,V gene,J gene,clone size,CDR3 DNA,CDR3 protein
TRBD1,TRBV5-1,TRBJ1-1,-,TGCGCCAGCAGCGCCCAGGGGGTGTACACTGAAGCTTTCTTT,CASSAQGVYTEAFF
-,TRBV18,TRBJ2-3,-,TGTGCCAGCTCAGCCAGGGGGGCCACAGATACGCAGTATTTT,CASSARGATDTQYF
-,TRBV6-1,TRBJ2-3,-,TGTGCCAGCAGTGTGGGAGGAATTACTTTCACAGATACGCAGTATTTT,CASSVGGITFTDTQYF
TRBD2,TRBV7-9,TRBJ2-7,-,TGTGCCAGCAGCTCCCAGCGGGGGCGGTCCTACGAGCAGTACTTC,CASSSQRGRSYEQYF
TRBD1,TRBV4-1,TRBJ1-1,-,TGCGCCAGCAGCCAAGATCCACAGGGGGCTGGTGAAGCTTTCTTT,CASSQDPQGAGEAFF
-,TRBV16,TRBJ1-2,-,TGTGCCAGCAGCCAGGGCCTAAAAGCGGATGGCTACACCTTC,CASSQGLKADGYTF
-,TRBV9,TRBJ2-5,-,TGTGCCAGCAGCCCAGGGGGGTTGGCGGGGCCCCAAGAGACCCAGTACTTC,CASSPGGLAGPQETQYF
-,TRBV5-1,TRBJ2-2,once,TGCGCCAGCAGCTTGGTAGCTTCCAACACCGGGGAGCTGTTTTTT,CASSLVASNTGELFF
-,TRBV13,TRBJ1-1,-,TGTGCCAGCAGCACCCGGGGGGGAACTGAAGCTTTCTTT,CASSTRGGTEAFF
TRBD2,TRBV5-4,TRBJ2-5,-,TGTGCCAGCAGCCCAAGGACTAGCGGGGGTCTCCAGTACTTC,CASSPRTSGGLQYF
-,TRBV27,TRBJ2-1,few,TGTGCCAGCAGTCTTCTGCTGGTGGCCCCCTACAATGAGCAGTTCTTC,CASSLLLVAPYNEQFF
TRBD1,TRBV18,TRBJ2-5,-,TGTGCCAGCTCAGCCCCGGGACAGGAACGAGAGACCCAGTACTTC,CASSAPGQERETQYF
-,TRBV27,TRBJ2-3,few,TGTGCCAGCAGTTTTGAACAGGGAACAGATACGCAGTATTTT,CASSFEQGTDTQYF
TRBD1,TRBV5-1,TRBJ2-1,once,TGCGCCAGCAGATTAGGGACAGGTCTGAGTGAGCAGTTCTTC,CASRLGTGLSEQFF
TRBD1,TRBV5-4,TRBJ2-1,-,TGTGCCAGCAGCTCCCCAGGGGGTCGGGGTGAGCAGTTCTTC,CASSSPGGRGEQFF
-,TRBV11-2,TRBJ2-7,few,TGTGCCAGCACCAATAGGGGGAGGGGATTGGGGATAAACGAGCAGTACTTC,CASTNRGRGLGINEQYF
TRBD1,TRBV7-2,TRBJ1-1,-,TGTGCCAGCAGCTTAGCCCCCGGACAGGGTAGGTCTGAAGCTTTCTTT,CASSLAPGQGRSEAFF
TRBD2,TRBV25-1,TRBJ2-3,-,TGTGCCAGCACAGCGGGAGTCTTGGAAGATACGCAGTATTTT,CASTAGVLEDTQYF
-,TRBV6-1,TRBJ2-7,-,TGTGCCAGCAGTGAACAGGGACAACCATTCTACGAGCAGTACTTC,CASSEQGQPFYEQYF
TRBD1,TRBV5-1,TRBJ2-1,-,TGCGCCAGCGGACCCCGGACAGGCATAAATGAGCAGTTCTTC,CASGPRTGINEQFF
TRBD1,TRBV11-2,TRBJ1-2,-,TGTGCCAGCAGCTTAGTAGTACAGGGGGCTGACTACACCTTC,CASSLVVQGADYTF
-,TRBV5-1,TRBJ1-5,-,TGCGCCAGCAGCTTGGTCCCAGGCAATCAGCCCCAGCATTTT,CASSLVPGNQPQHF
-,TRBV7-2,TRBJ2-3,few,TGTGCCAGCAGCTTAGTTAGCGGAGACTATCGCACAGATACGCAGTATTTT,CASSLVSGDYRTDTQYF
TRBD1,TRBV13,TRBJ2-7,-,TGTGCCAGCAGCTTAAACAGGGGGCGGGCGGATGAGCAGTACTTC,CASSLNRGRADEQYF
-,TRBV6-6,TRBJ2-7,-,TGTGCCAGCTTGAAGGACATAACGTACGAGCAGTACTTC,CASLKDITYEQYF